The present T cell receptor (beta chain) was sequenced within a study of blood T cells in healthy people across ages. Remarks on this clonotype: What it binds is not known.

Primed by a sample-barcoded 5' primer and a J-beta primer mix, a second PCR proceeded for about 6 to 12 cycles. One entry per CDR3 protein, called by TCRdb with MiXCR from the 5' RACE reads. This table has some 920,000 distinct CDR3 sequences, around 54% appearing once. CDR1 and CDR2 (germline): MNHEY, SVGAGI. The CDR3 has 17 amino acids. Between the trimmed V and J ends, which lost 0 bases and 4 bases, there was a span of 13 bases. Whenever a sample was processed, at least 6 million PBMCs were isolated. Study outcomes and limitations: Total diversity from one million sequenced T cells was likely underestimated.

The origin of this receptor is a woman aged 55-70 years in good health. The sample was blood. The chain combines TRBV6-5 with TRBJ1-6; perhaps TRBD1 as D (5 bases). The CDR3 spells CASSYSPGSVYNSPLHF. In nucleotides, the CDR3 is TGTGCCAGCAGTTACTCTCCAGGGTCGGTTTATAATTCACCCCTCCACTTT.